One sample yielded the 3 T cell receptor beta chains listed below, sequenced in a study of T cell repertoires and leukemia-associated antigens (dated by TCRdb to 2018 to 2020). These receptors are not linked to any known antigen. The library came from 5' RACE. Reads for this sample came from an Illumina MiSeq. TCRdb reprocessing: public reads trimmed at Q25 with fastp, clones called with MiXCR, in-frame beta chains kept. Rows with a matching CDR3 protein are joined into one entry that keeps the most common DNA and genes. The sample table shows over 8,500 distinct CDR3 sequences, and roughly 40% are seen once. Less than 70% of the sample rests with the top ten. Material for sequencing was CD3+ T cells sorted from blood and cultured. Every receptor here comes from a female donor in good health.

Regarding this clonotype: Relative to the germline gene, one junction end is altered; a read error may explain this. The rearrangement joins TRBV20-1 to TRBJ2-6; D is possibly TRBD2 (5 bases). This CDR3 region has 13 residues. CDR1 is DFQATT, CDR2 SNEGSKA, per germline (reference sequence). The CDR3 coding sequence is TGCAGTGCTCGAACCGGAGACTTAGCGTTGCTAGCTTTC. Its translation is CSARTGDLALLAF.

The chain couples TRBV29-1 to TRBJ2-3; TRBD1 matches 12 bases. The CDR3 contains 16 residues. Germline V gene lookup returns CDR1 SQVTM and CDR2 ANQGSEA. Germline trimming cut 6 bases from V and 2 bases from J; bases unmatched to any gene: 9. CDR3 DNA sequence: TGCAGCGTCACGGGACAGGGGGCGAAGTTCACAGATACGCAGTATTTT. It codes for CSVTGQGAKFTDTQYF.

This clonotype was recorded many times. The chain joins TRBV11-2 to TRBJ2-1; D possibly corresponds to TRBD1 (6 bases). Trimming pared 0 bases from V and 0 bases from J, leaving 6 bases between. Per the germline V gene, CDR1 is SGHAT and CDR2 is FQNNGV. This CDR3 spans 15 amino acids. The CDR3 nucleotides read TGTGCCAGCAGCTTAGAACAGGGCTCCTACAATGAGCAGTTCTTC. Translated: CASSLEQGSYNEQFF.